This passage covers 22 T cell receptor beta chains from one sample sequenced in a study of T-cell reconstitution after alpha-beta-depleted transplantation in children. Molecular barcoding with unique molecular identifiers was used for the TCRbeta library. TCRdb re-derived calls from the PCR reads in MiXCR, one entry per CDR3 protein. The top ten clones hold roughly 4.3% of a sample with a few hundred thousand distinct CDR3 sequences, about 14% of them seen once. This specimen was PBMCs, taken from the stem cell graft. Receptors were obtained from a human donor who donated a stem cell graft to a child with Fanconi anemia.

The CDR3 sequence: CASSGRVVPPHEQFF. In nucleotides, the CDR3 is TGTGCCAGTAGTGGAAGGGTAGTACCACCGCATGAGCAGTTCTTC. The chain has TRBV19 and TRBJ2-1, with D unresolved. With 5 bases removed from V and 8 bases from J, the gap between germline ends came to 19 bases. CDR1 and CDR2 (germline): LNHDA, SQIVND (reference sequence). CDR3 length equals 15 residues.

The chain recombines TRBV20-1 with TRBJ2-5; possible D gene TRBD1, 6 bases. Germline loops: CDR1 DFQATT, CDR2 SNEGSKA (reference sequence). V was clipped by 0 bases and J by 7 bases, with 12 bases between them. The CDR3 consists of 13 residues. CDR3 sequence: CSARDTGRGTQYF. CDR3 sequence (DNA): TGCAGTGCTAGAGATACAGGGAGAGGGACCCAGTACTTC.

This clonotype was recorded at least ten times. The rearrangement uses TRBV5-5 and TRBJ2-3; D is unclear. V dropped 0 bases and J dropped 2 bases, with 7 bases sitting between them. The CDR3 runs 14 residues. The germline gives CDR1 SGHKS, CDR2 YYEKEE (reference sequence). The CDR3 nucleotides are TGTGCCAGCAGCTTGGAAGTGCCCACAGATACGCAGTATTTT. It translates to CASSLEVPTDTQYF.

In this sample, this clonotype turned up many times. The chain recombines TRBV20-1 with TRBJ2-7; possibly TRBD2 for D (6 bases). The V end lost 0 bases, the J end lost 6 bases, and 12 bases lay between the germline ends. Looked up from germline, CDR1 is DFQATT and CDR2 is SNEGSKA (reference sequence). There are 13 residues in the CDR3. The CDR3 bases are TGCAGTGCTAGAGACAGGCGGGGAAGCGAGCAGTACGTC. Translation gives CSARDRRGSEQYV.

The chain joins TRBV29-1 to TRBJ2-1; 8 bases are a match to TRBD2. With V trimmed by 5 bases and J by 1 base, 7 bases remained unmatched. Germline lookup yields CDR1 SQVTM and CDR2 ANQGSEA. This CDR3 region has 15 residues. This CDR3 reads CSVRLAGKSYNEQFF. DNA of the CDR3: TGCAGCGTTAGGCTAGCGGGTAAATCCTACAATGAGCAGTTCTTC.

The chain couples TRBV6-2 or TRBV6-3 to TRBJ1-1; D is possibly TRBD1 (6 bases). This CDR3 has 11 residues. V lost 2 bases, J lost 10 bases, and 8 bases lay in between. The germline V gene has CDR1 MNHEY and CDR2 SVGEGT. The CDR3 region is CASSYVGAAFF. As DNA, the CDR3 is TGTGCCAGCAGTTACGTGGGGGCAGCTTTCTTT.

The CDR3 DNA sequence: TGTGCCAGCAGTCCTCCGGGACGCAGTGAAGCTTTCTTT. Protein sequence: CASSPPGRSEAFF. The chain has TRBV28 and TRBJ1-1; a possible D gene is TRBD1 (5 bases). V was pared by 5 bases and J by 7 bases, with 14 bases between. Germline assignment: CDR1 MDHEN and CDR2 SYDVKM. The CDR3 runs 13 residues.

There are a few counts of this clonotype. The V and J genes are TRBV10-3 and TRBJ1-5; D ambiguous. CDR1 and CDR2 (germline): ENHRY, SYGVKD. Trimming took off 3 bases at V and 5 bases at J, with 11 bases between the two ends. The CDR3 contains 14 residues. The CDR3 is CAISEGRSDQPQHF. CDR3 sequence (DNA): TGTGCCATCAGTGAAGGTAGATCCGATCAGCCCCAGCATTTT.

This rearrangement joins TRBV3-1 to TRBJ1-1; D remains ambiguous. Deletions cut 5 bases from V and 7 bases from J, with 17 bases between. CDR1 and CDR2 (germline): LGHDT, YNNKEL (reference sequence). The length of the CDR3 is 14 residues. CDR3 DNA: TGTGCCAGCAGCGCCGACGGAGTGGGTGATGAAGCTTTCTTT. This encodes CASSADGVGDEAFF.

V gene TRBV6-2 or TRBV6-3 combines with J gene TRBJ2-7, with TRBD2 matching over 8 bases. There are 14 residues in the CDR3. V gave up 5 bases and J gave up 4 bases; unmatched junction bases: 7. The germline V gene encodes CDR1 MNHEY and CDR2 SVGEGT. In DNA, the CDR3 is TGTGCCAGCAGTAGAGCGGGAGCGGCTTACGAGCAGTACGTC. This encodes CASSRAGAAYEQYV.

The gene calls are TRBV20-1 and TRBJ1-5; the match to TRBD1 covers 8 bases. The CDR3 covers 13 residues. The germline V gene has CDR1 DFQATT and CDR2 SNEGSKA (reference sequence). Germline trimming cut 3 bases from V and 4 bases from J; bases unmatched to any gene: 2. In DNA, the CDR3 is TGCAGTGCTAGCGACAGGGGAAATCAGCCCCAGCATTTT. Translated: CSASDRGNQPQHF.

This chain links TRBV6-1 with TRBJ1-1; D unclear. CDR1 and CDR2 from the germline V gene are MNHNS and SASEGT. The CDR3 sequence is 13 residues long. V was pared by 6 bases and J by 3 bases, with 11 bases between. The CDR3: CASSPSVHTEAFF. The CDR3 DNA reads TGTGCCAGCAGCCCCTCGGTCCACACTGAAGCTTTCTTT.

This clonotype was seen at least ten times. The chain combines TRBV5-1 with TRBJ2-1, with D perhaps TRBD1 or TRBD2 (5 bases each). V was pared by 2 bases and J by 8 bases, with 14 bases between. Germline assignment: CDR1 SGHRS and CDR2 YFSETQ. The CDR3 loop spans 14 amino acids. CDR3 nucleotides: TGCGCCAGCAGCTTCGGGACGTTGTTGGATGAGCAGTTCTTC. It codes for CASSFGTLLDEQFF.

This clonotype was detected only a few times. The chain carries TRBV7-7 and TRBJ2-2; D not certain. Per the germline V gene, CDR1 is SSHAT and CDR2 is FNYEAQ (reference sequence). This CDR3 region has 14 residues. V gave up 0 bases and J gave up 4 bases, with 6 bases separating them. This CDR3 reads CASSLAEFTGELFF. The CDR3 nucleotides read TGTGCCAGCAGCTTAGCAGAATTCACCGGGGAGCTGTTTTTT. The full variable domain, completed using reference TRBV7-7 and TRBJ2-2, is GAGVSQSPRYKVTKRGQDVTLRCDPISSHATLYWYQQALGQGPEFLTYFNYEAQPDKSGLPSDRFSAERPEGSISTLTIQRTEQRDSAMYRCASSLAEFTGELFFGEGSRLTVL.

J is TRBJ2-5 and V is TRBV11-2; no firm D call. This CDR3 spans 13 amino acids. The ends were cut back, 7 bases at V and 7 bases at J, with 16 bases in the middle. Looked up from germline, CDR1 is SGHAT and CDR2 is FQNNGV. CDR3 sequence (DNA): TGTGCCAGCACCGAGACTGGTCGGGCGACCCAGTACTTC. Protein sequence: CASTETGRATQYF.

This clonotype was counted at least ten times. V is TRBV28 and J is TRBJ1-1; the D is unclear. Deletions cut 7 bases from V and 3 bases from J, with 9 bases between. In germline, CDR1 is MDHEN, CDR2 SYDVKM. The CDR3 loop spans 12 amino acids. This CDR3 is CASNYDDTEAFF. Here the CDR3 DNA reads TGTGCCAGCAACTACGACGACACTGAAGCTTTCTTT.

J is TRBJ2-4 and V is TRBV3-1, with 12 bases that match TRBD2. The CDR3 totals 14 residues. Per the germline V gene, CDR1 is LGHDT and CDR2 is YNNKEL (reference sequence). The V segment lost 1 base and the J segment 14 bases; nucleotides outside the gene matches: 6. The CDR3 DNA reads TGTGCCAGCAGCCAAGGTCTAGCGGGGGGGCTCAAGTACTTC. Protein sequence: CASSQGLAGGLKYF.

This clonotype was picked up a small number of times. The V and J genes are TRBV6-5 and TRBJ2-7, with D maybe TRBD1 (5 bases). In germline, CDR1 is MNHEY, CDR2 SVGAGI. V was cut by 3 bases and J by 6 bases, with 21 bases left in between. The CDR3 spans 16 residues. CDR3 residues: CASSYRQFGSGFEQYF. The CDR3 DNA follows: TGTGCCAGCAGTTATAGACAGTTCGGATCGGGTTTCGAGCAGTACTTC.

This clonotype has at least ten counts. The V gene is TRBV6-4, the J gene TRBJ1-2; 7 nucleotides align to TRBD1. Trimming removed 5 bases from V and 2 bases from J; junction bases left unmatched: 8. Germline-derived CDR1 and CDR2 are MRHNA and SNTAGT. This CDR3 spans 15 amino acids. CDR3 coding DNA: TGTGCCAGCAGTTCACGGACAGGAGAAAACTATGGCTACACCTTC. Encoded protein: CASSSRTGENYGYTF.

This clonotype was seen repeatedly, ten times or more. This chain joins TRBV4-2 and TRBJ2-5, with TRBD2 matching 13 bases. Losses at the gene ends were 0 bases for V and 5 bases for J; bases not matched to a gene: 3. The CDR3 length is 16 residues. Per germline, CDR1 LGHNA and CDR2 YNFKEQ. The CDR3 DNA follows: TGTGCCAGCAGCCAAGATGGGACTAGCGGGGCGGAGACCCAGTACTTC. Translation gives CASSQDGTSGAETQYF.

V gene TRBV4-3 combines with J gene TRBJ2-2; TRBD2 aligns across 11 bases. CDR3 length: 18 residues. The germline CDR1 and CDR2 sequences are LGHNA and YSLEER. V gave up 0 bases and J gave up 1 base; unmatched junction bases: 4. CDR3 in amino acids: CASSQEPLAGGNTGELFF. The CDR3 DNA sequence: TGCGCCAGCAGCCAAGAGCCCCTAGCGGGGGGGAACACCGGGGAGCTGTTTTTT.

This clonotype was seen a few times. The chain is built from TRBV5-1 and TRBJ1-1; a weak D match, TRBD1 (6 bases). The V end was cut by 2 bases, the J end by 2 bases, with 13 bases between. Germline assignment: CDR1 SGHRS and CDR2 YFSETQ. The CDR3 spans 15 residues. The CDR3 loop reads CASSFTGSPNTEAFF. The DNA for the CDR3 is TGCGCCAGCAGCTTTACAGGGTCTCCCAACACTGAAGCTTTCTTT. Full variable domain (remainder filled in from reference TRBV5-1 and TRBJ1-1): KAGVTQTPRYLIKTRGQQVTLSCSPISGHRSVSWYQQTPGQGLQFLFEYFSETQRNKGNFPGRFSGRQFSNSRSEMNVSTLELGDSALYLCASSFTGSPNTEAFFGQGTRLTVV.